This T cell receptor (beta chain) was identified in a study of shared clonotypes between healthy human individuals. Study conclusions and caveats: Sampling was confined to blood; repertoires within tissues likely differ.

The CDR3 length is 13 residues. V lost 7 bases and J 0 bases, leaving 10 bases between the germline ends. Per germline, CDR1 MNHEY and CDR2 SVGAGI. As to this clone: Its antigen is not identified.

Profiled with immunoSEQ multiplex PCR; TCRdb holds only in-frame clones, not every one. There are a few million clones in the sample; 85% to 95% occur only once, and 0.35% to 0.5% lies in the top ten. This receptor was identified in a young man in good health. Some clones in this sample may be carry-over from other donors' samples. The chain links TRBV6-5 to TRBJ2-7; tentatively, D is TRBD1 (6 bases). Input material: naive CD4+ T cells from PBMCs. Subset in this sample: CD45RA+ positively selected. This chain's CDR3 is CASKSGDSYEQYF. In nucleotides, the CDR3 is TGTGCCAGCAAGTCAGGGGACTCCTACGAGCAGTACTTC.